This entry describes one T cell receptor (beta chain). This specimen belongs to a study of T cell responses to AZD1222 COVID-19 vaccine. Only in-frame clones appear in the TCRdb table, and some are missing; sequencing was by immunoSEQ multiplex PCR. Of 130,000 to 150,000 clones listed, 70% to 90% were seen once; the top ten hold about 5%. This CDR3 comprises 17 residues. Germline CDR1 and CDR2: MGHRA and YSYEKL. V dropped 0 bases and J dropped 5 bases, with 19 bases sitting between them. The V and J genes are TRBV4-1 and TRBJ2-5; a weak D match, TRBD1 (6 bases). The sequence was obtained from an adult who received the MenACWY meningococcal vaccine as a control. Source: peripheral blood, taken 28 days after the second dose of the MenACWY control vaccine. Here the CDR3 reads CASSQDLPGRGSETQYF. The CDR3, as DNA: TGCGCCAGCAGCCAAGATCTTCCGGGCAGGGGATCCGAGACCCAGTACTTC.